These T cell receptor beta chains were read from a single sample in a study of T cell responses to AZD1222 COVID-19 vaccine. Profiled with immunoSEQ multiplex PCR; TCRdb holds only in-frame clones, not every one. The sample lists some 67,000 clones; around four fifths were seen once. The sequenced sample was peripheral blood, obtained 28 days after the second AZD1222 dose. These receptors all come from an adult who received the AZD1222 COVID-19 vaccine. The CDR3 runs from the conserved cysteine through the conserved F or W. Fields, in order: V gene, clone size, CDR3 length, D gene, J gene, CDR3 protein, CDR3 DNA. A D gene is named only where the DNA matches it firmly. Part of the rows lack a size; the others show once, few, many or a class for expanded clones.

TRBV4-2	-	19	TRBD1	TRBJ1-3	CASSPPLGPGQGAGNTIYF	TGTGCCAGCAGCCCCCCACTAGGACCGGGACAGGGGGCTGGAAACACCATATATTTT
TRBV25-1	-	15	TRBD1	TRBJ2-7	CASSVTGTGSYEQYF	TGTGCCAGCAGTGTAACCGGGACAGGGTCCTACGAGCAGTACTTC
TRBV2	-	15	TRBD2	TRBJ2-1	CASHLAGGSYNEQFF	TGTGCCAGTCATTTAGCGGGGGGCTCCTACAATGAGCAGTTCTTC
TRBV27	-	18	TRBD1	TRBJ1-1	CASSPEDRGTRTVSVAFF	TGTGCCAGCAGTCCGGAGGACAGGGGGACTAGGACTGTATCAGTAGCTTTCTTT
TRBV28	-	14	-	TRBJ1-6	CASSFQGSNSPLHF	TGTGCCAGCAGTTTCCAGGGAAGCAATTCACCCCTCCACTTT
TRBV4-2	-	18	TRBD1	TRBJ2-1	CASSQDRPGTGAMAEQFF	TGTGCCAGCAGCCAAGATCGTCCCGGGACAGGGGCTATGGCTGAGCAGTTCTTC
TRBV3-1/TRBV3-2	-	16	-	TRBJ1-5	CASSQDTSSGNQPQHF	TGTGCCAGCAGCCAAGATACCAGCTCTGGCAATCAGCCCCAGCATTTT
TRBV12-5	-	14	-	TRBJ1-5	CASGLGGVNQPQHF	TGTGCTAGTGGTTTAGGCGGGGTGAATCAGCCCCAGCATTTT
TRBV19	-	14	-	TRBJ1-4	CASSIGQANEKLFF	TGTGCCAGTAGTATTGGGCAGGCTAATGAAAAACTGTTTTTT
TRBV7-2	-	15	-	TRBJ1-2	CASSLAVRTNYGYTF	TGTGCCAGCAGCTTAGCCGTCAGAACAAACTATGGCTACACCTTC
TRBV7-7	few	13	-	TRBJ2-7	CASSPGLGGEQYF	TGTGCCAGCAGCCCAGGGTTGGGTGGCGAGCAGTACTTC
TRBV4-1	-	15	-	TRBJ1-1	CASSQVGRKNTEAFF	TGCGCCAGCAGCCAAGTTGGCAGAAAGAACACTGAAGCTTTCTTT
TRBV7-9	-	17	-	TRBJ1-3	CASSPRPRTFSGNTIYF	TGTGCCAGCAGCCCCCGACCTCGGACGTTCTCTGGAAACACCATATATTTT
TRBV29-1	-	13	TRBD1	TRBJ1-4	CSVGGDREGKLFF	TGCAGCGTTGGGGGGGACAGGGAGGGAAAACTGTTTTTT
TRBV11-3	-	13	-	TRBJ1-1	CASSLRAYTEAFF	TGTGCCAGCAGCTTAAGGGCGTACACTGAAGCTTTCTTT
TRBV5-4	-	15	-	TRBJ2-1	CASSLSSSVDNEQFF	TGTGCCAGCAGCTTATCTAGCTCTGTAGACAATGAGCAGTTCTTC
TRBV4-2	-	14	-	TRBJ2-5	CASSVQGSGETQYF	TGTGCCAGCAGCGTACAGGGTTCAGGAGAGACCCAGTACTTC
TRBV3-1/TRBV3-2	-	17	-	TRBJ2-3	CASSRAMGLWPTDTQYF	TGTGCCAGCAGCCGCGCGATGGGTCTTTGGCCGACAGATACGCAGTATTTT
TRBV11-2	once	15	-	TRBJ1-2	CASSFLPAPSAGYTF	TGTGCCAGCAGCTTTCTTCCAGCACCGAGTGCTGGCTACACCTTC
TRBV20-1	-	11	TRBD1	TRBJ2-7	CSARTGYEQYF	TGCAGTGCACGGACAGGCTACGAGCAGTACTTC
TRBV11-2	-	14	-	TRBJ2-7	CASGARDTPYEQYF	TGTGCCAGCGGTGCAAGGGACACTCCCTACGAGCAGTACTTC
TRBV18	-	16	-	TRBJ1-3	CASSPPNRVSGNTIYF	TGTGCCAGCTCACCACCCAACAGGGTCTCTGGAAACACCATATATTTT
TRBV19	-	14	-	TRBJ2-7	CASSLAGESYEQYF	TGTGCCAGTAGTTTGGCAGGGGAATCCTACGAGCAGTACTTC
TRBV11-2	-	13	-	TRBJ1-5	CASSSDYTQPQHF	TGTGCCAGCAGCTCAGATTACACTCAGCCCCAGCATTTT
TRBV6-1	-	14	TRBD1	TRBJ1-1	CASSEWGGQAEAFF	TGTGCCAGCAGTGAATGGGGAGGACAGGCAGAAGCTTTCTTT
TRBV27	-	12	-	TRBJ1-6	CASSFYNSPLHF	TGTGCCAGCAGTTTTTATAATTCACCCCTCCACTTT
TRBV2	-	11	-	TRBJ2-7	CASSEGSAQYF	TGTGCCAGCAGTGAAGGCTCTGCGCAGTACTTC
TRBV6-2/TRBV6-3	-	14	-	TRBJ2-5	CASSPVRDGETQYF	TGTGCCAGCAGCCCTGTGAGGGATGGGGAGACCCAGTACTTC
TRBV5-6	-	12	-	TRBJ2-1	CASSYTRNEQFF	TGTGCCAGCAGCTACACACGAAATGAGCAGTTCTTC
TRBV9	-	13	-	TRBJ2-5	CASSVDTRQTQYF	TGTGCCAGCAGCGTAGATACACGTCAGACCCAGTACTTC
TRBV11-1	-	14	-	TRBJ1-2	CASSPRRGGYGYTF	TGTGCCAGCAGCCCCCGAAGGGGGGGGTATGGCTACACCTTC
TRBV6-1	once	14	-	TRBJ1-3	CASSEQGQGNTIYF	TGTGCCAGCAGTGAACAGGGGCAAGGGAACACCATATATTTT
TRBV18	-	14	-	TRBJ2-5	CASCLQGPGETQYF	TGTGCCAGCTGCCTTCAGGGGCCGGGAGAGACCCAGTACTTC
TRBV7-9	few	13	-	TRBJ2-2	CASSSWNTGELFF	TGTGCCAGCAGCTCCTGGAACACCGGGGAGCTGTTTTTT
TRBV4-3	-	14	-	TRBJ1-1	CASSQGRVNTEAFF	TGCGCCAGCAGCCAAGGGCGGGTGAACACTGAAGCTTTCTTT
TRBV4-3	-	18	-	TRBJ2-1	CASSQDRRESSSYNEQFF	TGCGCCAGCAGCCAAGATAGGAGGGAGTCCAGCTCCTACAATGAGCAGTTCTTC
TRBV6-2/TRBV6-3	-	17	-	TRBJ1-5	CASSYGPRAGTNQPQHF	TGTGCCAGCAGTTACGGGCCCCGGGCAGGGACAAATCAGCCCCAGCATTTT
TRBV2	-	17	-	TRBJ2-5	CASSGGVVFQGEGTQYF	TGTGCCAGCAGTGGTGGGGTGGTTTTCCAGGGAGAAGGGACCCAGTACTTC
TRBV7-9	-	14	TRBD1	TRBJ1-1	CASSSQGKGTEAFF	TGTGCCAGCAGCTCACAGGGGAAGGGAACTGAAGCTTTCTTT